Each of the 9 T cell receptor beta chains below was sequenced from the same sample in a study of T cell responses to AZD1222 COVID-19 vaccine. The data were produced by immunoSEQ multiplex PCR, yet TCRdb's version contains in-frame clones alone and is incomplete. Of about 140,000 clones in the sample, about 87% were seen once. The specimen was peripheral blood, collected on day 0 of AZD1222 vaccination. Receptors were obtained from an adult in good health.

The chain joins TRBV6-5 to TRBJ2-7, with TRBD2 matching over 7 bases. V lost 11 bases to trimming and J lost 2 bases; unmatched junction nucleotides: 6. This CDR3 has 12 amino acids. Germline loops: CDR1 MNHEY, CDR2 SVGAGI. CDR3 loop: CALGGPAYEQYF. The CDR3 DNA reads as TGTGCCCTGGGAGGGCCGGCCTACGAGCAGTACTTC.

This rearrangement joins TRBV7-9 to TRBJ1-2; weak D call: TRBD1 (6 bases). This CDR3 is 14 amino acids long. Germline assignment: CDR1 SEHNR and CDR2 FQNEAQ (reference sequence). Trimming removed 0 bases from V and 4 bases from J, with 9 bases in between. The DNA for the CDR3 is TGTGCCAGCAGCTTAGCGGACAGATCCTATGGCTACACCTTC. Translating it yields CASSLADRSYGYTF.

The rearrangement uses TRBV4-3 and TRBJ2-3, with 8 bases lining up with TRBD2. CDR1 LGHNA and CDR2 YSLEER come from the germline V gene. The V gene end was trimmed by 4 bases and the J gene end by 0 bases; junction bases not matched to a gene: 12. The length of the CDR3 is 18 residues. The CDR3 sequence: CASSLHRLAGLSTDTQYF. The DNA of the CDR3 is TGCGCCAGCAGCCTACACCGCTTAGCGGGGCTGAGCACAGATACGCAGTATTTT.

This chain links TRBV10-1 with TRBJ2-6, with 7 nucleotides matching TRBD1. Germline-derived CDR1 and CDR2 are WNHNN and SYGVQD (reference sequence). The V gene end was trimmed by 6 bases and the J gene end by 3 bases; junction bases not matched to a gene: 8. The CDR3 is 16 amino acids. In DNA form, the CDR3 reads TGCGCCAGCAGCGGGACAGCGGATTTTGGGGCCAACGTCCTGACTTTC. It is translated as CASSGTADFGANVLTF.

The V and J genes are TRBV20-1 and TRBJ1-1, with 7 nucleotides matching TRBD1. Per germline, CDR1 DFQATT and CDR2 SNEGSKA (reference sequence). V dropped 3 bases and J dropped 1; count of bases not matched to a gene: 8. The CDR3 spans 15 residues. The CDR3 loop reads CSASSETGSNTEAFF. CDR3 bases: TGCAGTGCTAGTTCTGAGACAGGGTCGAACACTGAAGCTTTCTTT.

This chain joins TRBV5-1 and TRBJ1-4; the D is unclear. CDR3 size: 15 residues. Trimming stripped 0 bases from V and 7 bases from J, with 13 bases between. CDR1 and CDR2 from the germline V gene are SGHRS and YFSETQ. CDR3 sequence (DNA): TGCGCCAGCAGCTTGGAACCCGGGTCGAGTGAAAAACTGTTTTTT. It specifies CASSLEPGSSEKLFF.

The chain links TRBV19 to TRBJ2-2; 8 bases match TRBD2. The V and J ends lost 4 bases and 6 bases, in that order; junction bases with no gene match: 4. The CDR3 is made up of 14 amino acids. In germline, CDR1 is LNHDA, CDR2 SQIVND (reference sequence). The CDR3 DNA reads TGTGCCAGTAGTAAGCGGGAGTTCTCCGGGGAGCTGTTTTTT. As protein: CASSKREFSGELFF.

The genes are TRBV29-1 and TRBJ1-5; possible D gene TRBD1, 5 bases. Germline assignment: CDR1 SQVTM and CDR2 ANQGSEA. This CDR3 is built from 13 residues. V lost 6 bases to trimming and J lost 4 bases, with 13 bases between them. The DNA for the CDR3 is TGCAGCGTAAGTGGGGCAGGGAATCAGCCCCAGCATTTT. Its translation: CSVSGAGNQPQHF.

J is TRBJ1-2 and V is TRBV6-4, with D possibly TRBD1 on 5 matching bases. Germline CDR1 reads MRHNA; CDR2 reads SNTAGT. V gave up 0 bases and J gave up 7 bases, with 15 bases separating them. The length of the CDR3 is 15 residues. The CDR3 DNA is TGTGCCAGCAGTGACTCGTTTTCGGGGGAAACTGGCTACACCTTC. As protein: CASSDSFSGETGYTF.